Listed below are T cell receptor beta chains from one sample, sequenced in a study of T cell repertoires in cytomegalovirus infection. One entry per CDR3 protein, called by TCRdb with MiXCR from the reads. Of 100,000 to 150,000 distinct CDR3 sequences listed, about 31% are singletons. Antigen specificity for these receptors is unknown. Sample: CD8+ T cells from cultured PBMCs, taken from culture after CMV antigen stimulation. The receptor set was obtained from a human donor in good health (CMV status not recorded). Some clones in this sample may be carry-over from other donors' samples. CDR3s include the opening cysteine and the closing phenylalanine or tryptophan. D genes are given only for firm matches. Not every row has a clone size; where given, it reads once, few, many or a size class.

v_call	j_call	d_call	clone_size	cdr3_nt	cdr3_aa
TRBV7-9	TRBJ2-5	-	-	TGTGCCAGCAGCTACCTAGCCTCGGAGACCCAGTACTTC	CASSYLASETQYF
TRBV7-6	TRBJ2-3	-	-	TGTGCCAGCAGCCGCCGGACAGGCACAGATACGCAGTATTTT	CASSRRTGTDTQYF
TRBV12-3/TRBV12-4	TRBJ2-1	-	few	TGTGCCAGCAGCCGGGGATACAATGAGCAGTTCTTC	CASSRGYNEQFF
TRBV7-2	TRBJ2-7	-	-	TGTGCCAGCAGCCCGATTGCAGATTTAAGGTACGAGCAGTACTTC	CASSPIADLRYEQYF
TRBV7-9	TRBJ2-7	TRBD2	-	TGTGCCAGCAGCTTACTAGCGGGGGAGGCCCACGAGCAGTACTTC	CASSLLAGEAHEQYF
TRBV2	TRBJ2-1	-	-	TGTGCCAGCTTGTCGGGGGCCGGAATCTACAATGAGCAGTTCTTC	CASLSGAGIYNEQFF
TRBV19	TRBJ2-2	-	-	TGTGCCAGTAGTAACCGGGGATCCGGGGAGCTGTTTTTT	CASSNRGSGELFF
TRBV2	TRBJ2-1	-	many	TGTGCCAGCAGCCGGCCAATGGGTGAGCAGTTCTTC	CASSRPMGEQFF
TRBV7-2	TRBJ1-1	-	-	TGTGCCAGCAGCCCAGGGGCAGGAATGAACACTGAAGCTTTCTTT	CASSPGAGMNTEAFF
TRBV16	TRBJ1-5	TRBD1	-	TGTGCCAGCAGCCCAACGGACAGGGTTAGCAATCAGCCCCAGCATTTT	CASSPTDRVSNQPQHF
TRBV11-3	TRBJ2-5	-	-	TGTGCCAGCACCCCGGACAGATTAGTCCAAGAGACCCAGTACTTC	CASTPDRLVQETQYF
TRBV13	TRBJ1-5	-	-	TGTGCCAGCAGCCGGGGAATGGAGCCCCAGCATTTT	CASSRGMEPQHF
TRBV6-1	TRBJ2-7	TRBD1	few	TGTGCCAGCAGTCAAGGGGACAGGGCGGGGGAGCAGTACTTC	CASSQGDRAGEQYF
TRBV3-1	TRBJ2-7	TRBD1	-	TGTGCCAGCAGCCATGGACCCGGGACAGGGGGCGACGAGCAGTACTTC	CASSHGPGTGGDEQYF
TRBV19	TRBJ2-7	TRBD1	-	TGTGCCTCCGGCCCGGGACAGACCTCCTACGAGCAGTACTTC	CASGPGQTSYEQYF
TRBV24-1	TRBJ2-2	TRBD2	-	TGTGCCACCAGTCCTCGGACTAGCGGGGCCGTGAACACCGGGGAGCTGTTTTTT	CATSPRTSGAVNTGELFF
TRBV19	TRBJ2-1	-	few	TGTGCCAGTAGTATAGGGGGTCTTTTGAATGAGCAGTTCTTC	CASSIGGLLNEQFF
TRBV19	TRBJ2-7	-	few	TGTGCCAGTACCGGGCAGGAGAGCTACGAGCAGTACTTC	CASTGQESYEQYF
TRBV5-4	TRBJ2-1	-	-	TGTGCCAGCAGCTTGGAGGTAGGCAATGAGCAGTTCTTC	CASSLEVGNEQFF
TRBV7-9	TRBJ2-1	-	few	TGTGCCAGCAGCTCTACCGGACTCACGGTCAATGAGCAGTTCTTC	CASSSTGLTVNEQFF
TRBV20-1	TRBJ1-2	-	-	TGCAGTGCTAGAGTCATCGCAGGGACCAACTATGGCTACACCTTC	CSARVIAGTNYGYTF
TRBV3-1	TRBJ1-1	TRBD1	few	TGTGCCAGCAGTCCCACAGGGGACAGGGGGCTCTCGGACACTGAAGCTTTCTTT	CASSPTGDRGLSDTEAFF
TRBV20-1	TRBJ2-1	-	few	TGCAGTGCTAGAGATGGGGGAGATGAGCAGTTCTTC	CSARDGGDEQFF
TRBV4-1	TRBJ2-3	-	-	TGCGCCAGCAGCCAAGATCGGGCAGGGGTGGTCACAGATACGCAGTATTTT	CASSQDRAGVVTDTQYF
TRBV12-3/TRBV12-4	TRBJ2-7	TRBD1	once	TGTGCCAGCAGCGGGACAGGGGGAGAAGCATCCTACGAGCAGTACTTC	CASSGTGGEASYEQYF
TRBV7-6	TRBJ1-1	-	few	TGTGCCAGCAGCCCAGACAGCAGCACCCGAGCTTTCTTT	CASSPDSSTRAFF
TRBV7-6	TRBJ2-5	-	few	TGTGCCAGCAGCTTGGCAGAACAAGAGACCCAGTACTTC	CASSLAEQETQYF
TRBV7-9	TRBJ2-1	-	-	TGTGCCAGCAGCTTGACTAGTGCCAATGAGCAGTTCTTC	CASSLTSANEQFF
TRBV2	TRBJ2-1	TRBD2	-	TGTGCCAGCAGTTCCCAGGGAGCGGGGGGGCTACACAATGAGCAGTTCTTC	CASSSQGAGGLHNEQFF
TRBV4-2	TRBJ1-2	-	-	TGTGCCAGCAGCCAAGATCTAGTACGGCAGGATAACTATGGCTACACCTTC	CASSQDLVRQDNYGYTF
TRBV27	TRBJ1-3	TRBD1	few	TGTGCCAGCAGTTTGTACAGGGGTGCAGGAAACACCATATATTTT	CASSLYRGAGNTIYF
TRBV28	TRBJ2-2	-	-	TGTGCCAGCAGTTTCACAGGGAACACCGGGGAGCTGTTTTTT	CASSFTGNTGELFF
TRBV6-5	TRBJ2-7	TRBD1	-	TGTGCCAGCAGTTACCGGGGACAGGGCTACGAGCAGTACTTC	CASSYRGQGYEQYF
TRBV4-3	TRBJ1-2	-	many	TGCGCCAGCAGCCATACAGATAACTATGGCTACACCTTC	CASSHTDNYGYTF
TRBV9	TRBJ1-2	TRBD1	-	TGTGCCAGCAGCGTAGACTCCCAGGGGGTGGGCTATGGCTACACCTTC	CASSVDSQGVGYGYTF
TRBV7-6	TRBJ1-4	-	-	TGTGCCAGCAGCTTCAAGGGGGGCGGTGAAAAACTGTTTTTT	CASSFKGGGEKLFF
TRBV27	TRBJ2-1	-	-	TGTGCCAGCAGTTTATATGCGGTAGATGAGCAGTTCTTC	CASSLYAVDEQFF
TRBV7-9	TRBJ1-6	-	few	TGTGCCAGCAGCCCGGCGGGGAATTCACCCCTCCACTTT	CASSPAGNSPLHF
TRBV29-1	TRBJ1-1	TRBD1	once	TGCAGCGGCCGACAGGGGGCGGCTGAAGCTTTCTTT	CSGRQGAAEAFF
TRBV7-2	TRBJ1-4	-	many	TGTGCCAGCAGCTTAATCGGGGATCCTAATGAAAAACTGTTTTTT	CASSLIGDPNEKLFF
TRBV27	TRBJ1-1	TRBD1	-	TGTGCCAGCAGTGCCCCGGGACAGGGGTTTGAAGCTTTCTTT	CASSAPGQGFEAFF
TRBV15	TRBJ1-2	-	-	TGTGCCACCAGTTTCTCAGGGACTAACTATGGCTACACCTTC	CATSFSGTNYGYTF
TRBV11-2	TRBJ2-2	TRBD1	once	TGTGCCAGCAGCTCGGCAGGGGGCTTGGGCACCGGGGAGCTGTTTTTT	CASSSAGGLGTGELFF
TRBV5-1	TRBJ1-1	TRBD1	many	TGCGCCAGCAGCGGACAGGGGGCTTACACTGAAGCTTTCTTT	CASSGQGAYTEAFF
TRBV2	TRBJ1-1	-	few	TGTGCCAGCCACACGTACACTGAAGCTTTCTTT	CASHTYTEAFF
TRBV6-6	TRBJ2-7	-	few	TGTGCCAGCAGTTCAAGGATAACCTCCTACGAGCAGTACTTC	CASSSRITSYEQYF
TRBV7-6	TRBJ2-7	TRBD1	-	TGTGCCAGCAGCTTAGAACGACAGGGGACCTACGAGCAGTACTTC	CASSLERQGTYEQYF
TRBV7-8	TRBJ2-2	-	few	TGTGCCAGCAGCTTAAAGTCTTCGAACACCGGGGAGCTGTTTTTT	CASSLKSSNTGELFF
TRBV6-6	TRBJ2-3	-	-	TGTGCCAGCAAAACAGATACGCAGTATTTT	CASKTDTQYF
TRBV18	TRBJ2-3	-	few	TGTGCCAGCTCTCGCTCCGACCCGGCAGATACGCAGTATTTT	CASSRSDPADTQYF
TRBV4-1	TRBJ1-1	-	-	TGCGCCAGCGGTAAAGCGACGAACACTGAAGCTTTCTTT	CASGKATNTEAFF